This T cell receptor (beta chain) was observed in a study of cytomegalovirus exposure and HLA in healthy donors. Findings of the study overall: Presence/absence analyses rested on an assumption that sequencing depth was roughly uniform across donors.

A note on this clone: Its specificity is unknown.

The PCR was carried out with 60 Vbeta primers and 13 Jbeta primers. TCRdb keeps only in-frame clones here, not all; method: immunoSEQ multiplex PCR. The sample has under 200,000 clones; roughly four fifths are singletons. This clonotype was obtained from a woman younger than 30 in good health and CMV-seronegative. Sequenced sample: PBMCs.

CDR3 DNA sequence: TGCGCCAGCAGCCAAGAAGGACTAGCGGGGCACCTAGATACGCAGTATTTT. Encoded protein: CASSQEGLAGHLDTQYF. The V call is TRBV4-3, the J call TRBJ2-3; 12 nucleotides match TRBD2. The CDR3 length is 17 residues. The germline gives CDR1 LGHNA, CDR2 YSLEER. J gave up 5 bases and V 0 bases, and 6 bases lay outside the gene matches.